This T cell receptor (beta chain) was captured by sequencing in a study of blood T cells in healthy people across ages. Study at large: There was about one barcoded beta molecule captured by template switching per two T cells. Study-level findings and limits: The fall in TCR beta diversity per million T cells was roughly linear with age. Donor CMV infection status was unknown, possibly confounding age-related changes in expanded clonotypes.

Aged roughly 6 to 100, donors were systemically healthy Caucasians from Russia. CDR3 length: 17 residues. Germline V gives CDR1 SGHTA, CDR2 FQGNSA. Trimming took off 2 bases at V and 0 bases at J, with 16 bases between the two ends. PCR was performed a second time for roughly 7 to 11 cycles using a sample-barcoded 5' primer and a J-beta primer mix. MiXCR was run by TCRdb on the 5' RACE reads, yielding one entry per CDR3 protein. The repertoire has 1.5 million to 2 million distinct CDR3 sequences, 40% to 55% of them found once; the top ten carry less than 2.5%. With respect to this clonotype: The antigen is undetermined.

The sample taken for sequencing was blood. The TCR sequence derives from a woman aged 40 to 55 in good health. The chain couples TRBV7-2 to TRBJ1-1; perhaps TRBD1 as D (5 bases). The CDR3, as DNA: TGTGCCAGCAGCTTAAATCAGGGATTGTTGTTGAACACTGAAGCTTTCTTT. It yields the protein CASSLNQGLLLNTEAFF. The complete variable domain, with remaining parts taken from reference TRBV7-2 and TRBJ1-1, reads GAGVSQSPSNKVTEKGKDVELRCDPISGHTALYWYRQSLGQGLEFLIYFQGNSAPDKSGLPSDRFSAERTGGSVSTLTIQRTQQEDSAVYLCASSLNQGLLLNTEAFFGQGTRLTVV.